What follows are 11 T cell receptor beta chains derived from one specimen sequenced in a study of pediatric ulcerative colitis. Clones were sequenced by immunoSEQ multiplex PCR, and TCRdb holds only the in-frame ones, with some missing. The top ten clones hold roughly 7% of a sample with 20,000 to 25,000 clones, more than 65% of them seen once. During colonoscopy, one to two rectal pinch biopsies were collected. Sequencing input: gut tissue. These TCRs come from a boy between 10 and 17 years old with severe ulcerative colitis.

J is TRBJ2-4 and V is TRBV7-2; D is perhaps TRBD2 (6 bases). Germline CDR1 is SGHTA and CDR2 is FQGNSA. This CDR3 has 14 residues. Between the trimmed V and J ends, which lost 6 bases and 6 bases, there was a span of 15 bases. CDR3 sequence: CASSSTGTANIQYF. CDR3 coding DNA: TGTGCCAGCAGTTCTACCGGGACTGCAAACATTCAGTACTTC.

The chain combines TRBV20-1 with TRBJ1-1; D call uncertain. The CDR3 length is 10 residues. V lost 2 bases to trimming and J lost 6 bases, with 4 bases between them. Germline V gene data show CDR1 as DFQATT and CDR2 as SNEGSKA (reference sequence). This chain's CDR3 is CSARTPEAFF. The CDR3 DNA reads TGCAGTGCTAGAACCCCTGAAGCTTTCTTT.

The CDR3 nucleotides are TGTGCCAGCTCACGTACAGTCGGGCCCCAGCATTTT. Translated: CASSRTVGPQHF. J is TRBJ1-5 and V is TRBV18; D ambiguous. Germline V CDR1 and CDR2: KGHSH, LQKENI. V was trimmed by 4 bases and J by 9 bases, leaving 10 bases between them. The CDR3 consists of 12 residues. The variable domain in full, with the rest retrieved from reference TRBV18 and TRBJ1-5, is NAGVMQNPRHLVRRRGQEARLRCSPMKGHSHVYWYRQLPEEGLKFMVYLQKENIIDESGMPKERFSAEFPKEGPSILRIQQVVRGDSAAYFCASSRTVGPQHFGDGTRLSIL.

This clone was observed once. The CDR3 is CASRNSGSSYEQYF. DNA of the CDR3: TGCGCCAGCAGAAATAGCGGTTCCTCCTACGAGCAGTACTTC. The chain links TRBV5-1 to TRBJ2-7; possible D gene TRBD2, 6 bases. The germline V and J ends were trimmed by 5 bases and 0 bases, with 12 bases remaining between them. The CDR3 covers 14 residues. Germline V gene data show CDR1 as SGHRS and CDR2 as YFSETQ.

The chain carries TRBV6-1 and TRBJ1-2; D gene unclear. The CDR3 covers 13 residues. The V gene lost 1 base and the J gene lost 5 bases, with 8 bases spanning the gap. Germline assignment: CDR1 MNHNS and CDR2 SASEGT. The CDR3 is CASSEEVWYGYTF. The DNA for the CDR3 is TGTGCCAGCAGTGAAGAGGTGTGGTATGGCTACACCTTC.

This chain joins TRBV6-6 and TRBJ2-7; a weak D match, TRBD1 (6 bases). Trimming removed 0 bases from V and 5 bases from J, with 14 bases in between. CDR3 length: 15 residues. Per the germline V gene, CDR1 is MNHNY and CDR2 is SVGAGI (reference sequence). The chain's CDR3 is CASSYSGQSLDEQYF. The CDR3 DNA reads TGTGCCAGCAGTTACTCTGGACAGTCTCTAGACGAGCAGTACTTC.

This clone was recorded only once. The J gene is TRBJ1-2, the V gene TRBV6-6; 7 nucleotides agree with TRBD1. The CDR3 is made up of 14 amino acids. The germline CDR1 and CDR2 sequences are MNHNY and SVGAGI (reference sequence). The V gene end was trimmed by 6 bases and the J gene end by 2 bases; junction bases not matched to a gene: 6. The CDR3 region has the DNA TGTGCCAGCAGCCTCGGGACAGCCAACTATGGCTACACCTTC. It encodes CASSLGTANYGYTF.

The CDR3 here is CASRTPMATDYGYTF. CDR3 nucleotide sequence: TGTGCCAGCAGGACCCCCATGGCAACTGACTATGGCTACACCTTC. The chain joins TRBV6-5 to TRBJ1-2, with D unresolved. V dropped 6 bases and J dropped 3 bases, with 17 bases sitting between them. Germline V gene sequence: CDR1 MNHEY, CDR2 SVGAGI. This CDR3 has 15 amino acids.

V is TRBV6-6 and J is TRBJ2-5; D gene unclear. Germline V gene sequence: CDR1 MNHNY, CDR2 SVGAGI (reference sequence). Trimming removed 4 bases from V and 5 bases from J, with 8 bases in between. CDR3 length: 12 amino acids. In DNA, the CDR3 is TGTGCCAGCAGTTCTACCGAGGAGACCCAGTACTTC. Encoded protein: CASSSTEETQYF.

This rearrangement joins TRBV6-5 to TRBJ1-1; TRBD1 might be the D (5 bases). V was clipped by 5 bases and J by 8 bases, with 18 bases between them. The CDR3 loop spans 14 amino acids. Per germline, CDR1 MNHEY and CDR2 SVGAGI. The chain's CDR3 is CASSDRDGNEEAFF. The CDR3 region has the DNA TGTGCCAGCAGTGACCGGGACGGCAACGAGGAAGCTTTCTTT.

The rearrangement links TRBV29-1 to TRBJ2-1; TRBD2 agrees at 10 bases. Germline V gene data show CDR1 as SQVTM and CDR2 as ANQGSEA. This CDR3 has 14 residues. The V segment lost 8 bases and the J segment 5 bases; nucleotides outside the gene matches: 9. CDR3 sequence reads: CSSAGTSEHNEQFF. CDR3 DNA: TGCAGCTCAGCCGGGACTAGCGAGCACAATGAGCAGTTCTTC.